The 11 T cell receptor beta chains in this list originate from one sample, sequenced in a study of post-analysis software for immune sequencing data. General observations from the study: Elevated frequency relative to controls characterized several TRBV segments in patients, TRBV5-6, TRBV5-1 and TRBV20-1 among them.

Incorporated into the TCR beta cDNA libraries were unique molecular identifiers, which served to reduce PCR and sequencing biases. Using its own MiXCR run on the PCR reads, TCRdb lists one record per CDR3 protein. The table has fewer than 900,000 distinct CDR3 sequences, approximately 44% seen once. Their antigens remain unidentified. Material: blood. These receptor sequences come from a girl aged 10 to 17 with multiple sclerosis.

The chain recombines TRBV15 with TRBJ2-3, with 7 bases fitting TRBD2. The CDR3 spans 14 residues. In germline, CDR1 is LNHNV, CDR2 YYDKDF (reference sequence). J lost 4 bases, V lost 5 bases, and 6 bases had no gene match. The CDR3: CATSGGGSPDTQYF. The CDR3 DNA reads TGTGCCACCAGCGGGGGAGGGTCTCCAGATACGCAGTATTTT.

The chain is built from TRBV28 and TRBJ2-3; D possibly corresponds to TRBD1 (5 bases). From germline, CDR1 is MDHEN and CDR2 SYDVKM. Trimming took off 6 bases at V and 2 bases at J, with 12 bases between the two ends. The CDR3 is 14 residues long. The CDR3 reads CASSPDRATDTQYF. CDR3 bases: TGTGCCAGCAGCCCAGACAGAGCCACAGATACGCAGTATTTT.

The rearrangement joins TRBV20-1 to TRBJ2-1; TRBD2 matches 8 bases. The CDR3 runs to 16 residues. The germline CDR1 and CDR2 sequences are DFQATT and SNEGSKA (reference sequence). V was pared by 1 base and J by 2 bases, with 7 bases of the junction left unmatched. CDR3 sequence (DNA): TGCAGTGCTAGAGGCCTAAAGCGGGAGCCCTACAATGAGCAGTTCTTC. This translates into CSARGLKREPYNEQFF.

V is TRBV28 and J is TRBJ2-1; D gene unclear. The CDR3 spans 13 residues. V lost 3 bases and J 7 bases, leaving 10 bases between the germline ends. Germline V CDR1 and CDR2: MDHEN, SYDVKM. The CDR3 loop is CASSFSLNNEQFF. CDR3 in DNA: TGTGCCAGCAGTTTCTCGCTTAATAATGAGCAGTTCTTC.

The rearrangement uses TRBV20-1 and TRBJ2-3; D is perhaps TRBD2 (6 bases). The germline gives CDR1 DFQATT, CDR2 SNEGSKA (reference sequence). Trimming took off 4 bases at V and 0 bases at J, with 14 bases between the two ends. CDR3 size: 15 residues. The CDR3 region has the DNA TGCAGTGCTATGCGAGTAGCGGCTAGCACAGATACGCAGTATTTT. It codes for CSAMRVAASTDTQYF.

This chain joins TRBV7-2 and TRBJ2-3; D possibly corresponds to TRBD1 (5 bases). Trimming cost V 5 bases and J 2 bases, with 11 bases left between them. The germline gives CDR1 SGHTA, CDR2 FQGNSA. This CDR3 contains 14 residues. CDR3 sequence reads: CASSPWTNTDTQYF. As DNA, the CDR3 is TGTGCCAGCAGCCCATGGACAAACACAGATACGCAGTATTTT.

This sequence joins TRBV5-1 and TRBJ2-7; 11 positions match TRBD2. The end of the DNA is better explained by TRBJ2-5, so the J call may be wrong. This CDR3 has 17 residues. Germline V gene lookup returns CDR1 SGHRS and CDR2 YFSETQ. CDR3 sequence (DNA): TGCGCCAGCAGGGCCTTCCGACTAGCGGGGAAAGAAGAGACCCAGTACTTC. As protein: CASRAFRLAGKEETQYF.

The V gene is TRBV12-3 or TRBV12-4, the J gene TRBJ1-2, with D maybe TRBD1 (6 bases). V was clipped by 8 bases and J by 3 bases, with 16 bases between them. CDR3 length: 14 residues. The CDR3 is CASGWDIQHYGYTF. In DNA form, the CDR3 reads TGTGCCAGCGGTTGGGACATACAACACTATGGCTACACCTTC.

This clonotype occurred a few times. The CDR3 sequence: CAWSRTGGAADTQYF. DNA of the CDR3: TGTGCCTGGAGTCGGACAGGCGGCGCGGCAGATACGCAGTATTTT. The genes are TRBV30 and TRBJ2-3; 7 positions match TRBD1. Germline assignment: CDR1 GTSNPN and CDR2 SVGIG (reference sequence). CDR3 size: 15 residues. With 2 bases clipped from V and 4 bases from J, the junction kept 9 bases outside the gene matches.

The chain carries TRBV7-9 and TRBJ1-2, with 7 bases aligning to TRBD1. V lost 8 bases and J lost 3; bases outside the gene matches: 6. The V gene's germline CDR1 is SEHNR and CDR2 FQNEAQ (reference sequence). This CDR3 has 13 amino acids. This chain's CDR3 is CASCPGGDYGYTF. CDR3 coding DNA: TGTGCCAGCTGTCCAGGGGGTGACTATGGCTACACCTTC.

This clonotype appeared a single time. V gene TRBV7-2 combines with J gene TRBJ2-3; 7 bases are a match to TRBD1. V lost 5 bases, J lost 3 bases, and 8 bases stayed unmatched. CDR3 length equals 15 residues. Germline CDR1 SGHTA, CDR2 FQGNSA. The CDR3 nucleotides read TGTGCCAGCAGCCTACAGGGGTCGATGACAGATACGCAGTATTTT. Protein: CASSLQGSMTDTQYF.